This is a list of T cell receptor beta chains from one sample in a study of T-cell reconstitution after alpha-beta-depleted transplantation in children. TCRdb re-called the PCR reads with MiXCR, one entry per CDR3 protein. This sample has 600,000 to 700,000 distinct CDR3 sequences; over 10% occur once, and the top ten carry around 0.8%. The sample consisted of PBMCs, taken before TCRalphabeta/CD19-depleted stem cell transplant. These TCRs come from a girl aged 2 to 10 with congenital amegakaryocytic thrombocytopenia, due to receive a stem cell transplant. Each CDR3 is given with its conserved first and last residue. A D gene is named only where the DNA matches it firmly. Clone size is given for some rows only: seen once, a few or many times, or a class if the clone is expanded.

len: 15; d_gene: -; abundance: once; v_gene: TRBV10-3; j_gene: TRBJ2-1; CDR3nt: TGTGCCATCAGCTTGGGGCTCCTCTCCTACAATGAGCAGTTCTTC; CDR3aa: CAISLGLLSYNEQFF
len: 15; d_gene: TRBD2; abundance: -; v_gene: TRBV20-1; j_gene: TRBJ2-5; CDR3nt: TGCAGTGCTAGAGAGGACGTGTCAGCGGGGGAGACCCAGTACTTC; CDR3aa: CSAREDVSAGETQYF
len: 17; d_gene: -; abundance: -; v_gene: TRBV20-1; j_gene: TRBJ2-6; CDR3nt: TGCAGTGCCGTACAGCGGGACAGCCTCTCTGGGGCCAACGTCCTGACTTTC; CDR3aa: CSAVQRDSLSGANVLTF
len: 13; d_gene: -; abundance: many; v_gene: TRBV3-1; j_gene: TRBJ2-3; CDR3nt: TGTGCCAGCAGCCACCCTTACACAGATACGCAGTATTTT; CDR3aa: CASSHPYTDTQYF
len: 15; d_gene: -; abundance: -; v_gene: TRBV11-1; j_gene: TRBJ2-7; CDR3nt: TGTGCCAGCAGTCACCAGGGTCTGGGCCTCCACGAGCAGTACTTC; CDR3aa: CASSHQGLGLHEQYF
len: 15; d_gene: TRBD2; abundance: -; v_gene: TRBV7-9; j_gene: TRBJ2-4; CDR3nt: TGTGCCAGCAGCGCCGGACTAGCGGGAGGAAACATTCAGTACTTC; CDR3aa: CASSAGLAGGNIQYF
len: 14; d_gene: -; abundance: -; v_gene: TRBV10-3; j_gene: TRBJ1-2; CDR3nt: TGTGCCATCAGTGACCTCGGACAGTCCTATGGCTACACCTTC; CDR3aa: CAISDLGQSYGYTF
len: 16; d_gene: TRBD1; abundance: few; v_gene: TRBV5-1; j_gene: TRBJ2-3; CDR3nt: TGCGCCAGCAGCCCAGGGACAGGGGATTTCACAGATACGCAGTATTTT; CDR3aa: CASSPGTGDFTDTQYF
len: 13; d_gene: -; abundance: few; v_gene: TRBV20-1; j_gene: TRBJ2-3; CDR3nt: TGCAGTGCTAGTTCGACAGCCACAGATACGCAGTATTTT; CDR3aa: CSASSTATDTQYF
len: 12; d_gene: -; abundance: -; v_gene: TRBV6-5; j_gene: TRBJ2-1; CDR3nt: TGTGCCAGCACCGACCCCTACAATGAGCAGTTCTTC; CDR3aa: CASTDPYNEQFF